This TCR beta chain was found in a study of T-cell memory formation after mild COVID-19. Study observations and caveats: For contracting clones, CD4+ ones sat mainly in CM and EM, CD8+ in EMRA. CD4/CD8 balance held among clones contracting day 15 to 85, and later expanders leaned CD4+.

5'RACE primed from the constant segment yielded TCR alpha and TCR beta cDNA libraries bearing sample barcodes and UMIs. TCRdb re-called the 5' RACE reads with MiXCR, one entry per CDR3 protein. This sample has over 120,000 distinct CDR3 sequences, with roughly 24% found just once. The germline gives CDR1 SQVTM, CDR2 ANQGSEA. V shed 0 bases and J shed 3 bases, with 14 bases lying between them. This CDR3 is 15 amino acids long. A note on this clonotype: Antigen: not known.

This sequence was found in an adult woman who had mild COVID-19 (a few samples of this study predate the infection). Cell type and time point are not known. What was sequenced was PBMCs or a T cell subset sorted from them (not recorded which). The chain couples TRBV29-1 to TRBJ1-2; D may be TRBD1 (6 bases). The CDR3 sequence: CSVEDRGAPDYGYTF. CDR3 sequence (DNA): TGCAGCGTTGAAGATAGGGGGGCGCCGGACTATGGCTACACCTTC.